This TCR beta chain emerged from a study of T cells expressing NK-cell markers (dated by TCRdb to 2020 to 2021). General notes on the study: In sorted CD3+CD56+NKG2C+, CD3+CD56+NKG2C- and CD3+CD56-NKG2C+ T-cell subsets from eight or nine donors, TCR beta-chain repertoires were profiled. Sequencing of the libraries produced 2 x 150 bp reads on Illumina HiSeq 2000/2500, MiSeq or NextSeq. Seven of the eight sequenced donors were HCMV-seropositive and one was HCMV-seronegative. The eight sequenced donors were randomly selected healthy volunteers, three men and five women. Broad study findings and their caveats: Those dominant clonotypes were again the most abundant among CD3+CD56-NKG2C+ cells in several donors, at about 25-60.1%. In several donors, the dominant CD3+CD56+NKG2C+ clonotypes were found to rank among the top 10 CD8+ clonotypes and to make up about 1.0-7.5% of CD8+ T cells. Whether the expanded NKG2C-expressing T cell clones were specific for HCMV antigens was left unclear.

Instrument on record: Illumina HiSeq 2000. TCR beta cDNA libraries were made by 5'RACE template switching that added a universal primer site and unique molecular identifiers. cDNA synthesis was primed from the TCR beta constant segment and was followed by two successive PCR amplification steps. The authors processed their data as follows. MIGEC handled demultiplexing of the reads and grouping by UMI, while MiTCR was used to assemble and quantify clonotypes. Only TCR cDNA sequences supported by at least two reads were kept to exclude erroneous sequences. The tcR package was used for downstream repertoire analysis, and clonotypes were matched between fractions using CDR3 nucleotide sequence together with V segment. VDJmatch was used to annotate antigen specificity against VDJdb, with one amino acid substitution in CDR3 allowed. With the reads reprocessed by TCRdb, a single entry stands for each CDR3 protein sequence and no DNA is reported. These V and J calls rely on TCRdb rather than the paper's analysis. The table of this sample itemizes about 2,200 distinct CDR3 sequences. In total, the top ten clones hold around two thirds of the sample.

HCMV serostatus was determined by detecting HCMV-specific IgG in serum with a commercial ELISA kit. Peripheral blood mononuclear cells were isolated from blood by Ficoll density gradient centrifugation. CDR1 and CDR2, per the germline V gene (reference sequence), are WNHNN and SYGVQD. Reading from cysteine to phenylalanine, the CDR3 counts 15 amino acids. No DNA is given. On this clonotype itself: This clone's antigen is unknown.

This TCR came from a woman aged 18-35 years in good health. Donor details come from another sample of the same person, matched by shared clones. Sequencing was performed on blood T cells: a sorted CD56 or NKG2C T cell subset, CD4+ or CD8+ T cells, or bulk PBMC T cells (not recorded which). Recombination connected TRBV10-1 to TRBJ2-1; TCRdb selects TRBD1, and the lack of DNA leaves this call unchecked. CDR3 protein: CASSTGTDEYNEQFF.